This T cell receptor (beta chain) stems from a study of blood T cell repertoires in COVID-19 (TCRdb year 2020). Some background on the complete study: Collaborator samples came from the United States, Italy and Spain and covered acute and convalescent phases of COVID-19. The samples were drawn from two sources: the first 160 participants of the ongoing ImmuneRACE study, and 1,200 or so subjects contributed by 6 global collaborators. Where available, HLA class I and class II types were obtained from metadata supplied by the sample provider rather than from assay-based typing. Subjects who had been exposed to COVID-19, were actively infected with it, or had recovered from it provided the deeply sampled blood TCRbeta repertoires that made up the dataset. Sample metadata almost always included a de-identified subject ID, COVID-19 status, age in years and sex. The repertoires were released in a freely available public database meant as a resource for research on the immune response to SARS-CoV-2. The material from the prospective study consisted of cDNA or gDNA derived from T cells, B-cell-depleted T cells, or PBMCs. Summary of the overall study and its limitations: The quantity of clinical and demographic metadata differed by source and by participant and was supplied without curation.

Concerning this clone itself: No cognate antigen has been identified for it. Base qualities are not recorded, but no much larger clone differs from it by a single base.

TCRbeta CDR3 regions were amplified from genomic DNA using the immunoSEQ Assay, a bias-controlled multiplex PCR. Per the source publication's procedure: Nucleated cell counts per sample were estimated from amplification of reference gene primers within the assay. To quantify the absolute abundance of each unique TCRbeta CDR3 rearrangement, sequence reads were collapsed and filtered. For each sample, productive Simpson clonality was calculated as the square root of Simpson's diversity index over productive rearrangements. TCRdb stores this immuneACCESS table with in-frame sequences only. Part of the clones is absent; in the studies checked, under half of the shortfall reflects unresolved V genes, and no reason is known for the rest. Clone size and the V and J calls come from that table; the DNA yielded D and trimming. The sample data list more than 300,000 clones, and around nine tenths of these were observed just once. Together, the top ten hold 5.5% to 7.5% of the sample.

The germline V gene gives CDR1 as MDHEN and CDR2 as SYDVKM. The CDR3, cysteine through phenylalanine, is 16 amino acids long. Kept here is only the CDR3 DNA, which spans 48 bases and is read in frame from base 1. Trimming leaves V shorter by 1 base and J shorter by 1 base, with the junction holding 6 bases beyond the gene matches. In Seattle, one collaborating source enrolled patients while the infection was active and tracked those patients longitudinally over the course of disease. The collaborating institutions used their own protocols to collect whole blood in K2EDTA tubes. Collaborator samples were shipped for TCRbeta analysis as frozen whole blood, isolated PBMCs, or DNA extracted from either sample type.

Sequencing was carried out using peripheral blood. The rearranged segments are TRBV28 and TRBJ2-5; TRBD2 lines up with 7 middle nucleotides. This sequence was found in a woman aged 70-85 years with COVID-19, enrolled during active disease. The CDR3 region has the sequence CASSLFGEGAQETQYF. The base sequence is TGTGCCAGCAGTTTATTCGGGGAGGGTGCCCAAGAGACCCAGTACTTC.